What follows describes a single TCR beta chain. Its antigen is not known. This donor has no recorded CMV serostatus. This entry comes from a study of cytomegalovirus exposure and HLA in healthy donors. PCR employed 60 Vbeta and 13 Jbeta primers. Here immunoSEQ multiplex PCR was the method, and the copy in TCRdb shows in-frame clones only, minus some. The top ten hold approximately 0.97% of the sample, which has about 120,000 clones, about 80% seen once. Whole-study results and caveats: With later analysis, a missense DCLRE1C variant became linked to TCR beta V- and J-gene trimming. Published work reported that the classifier diagnosed cytomegalovirus status with high specificity and sensitivity. By a later analysis, the bulk of CMV-associated TCR beta chains appeared HLA-restricted.

Input material: PBMCs. The TCR originated in a human donor in good health.

The CDR3 loop is CARSLTAGELFF. In nucleotides, the CDR3 is TGTGCCAGAAGCTTAACGGCCGGGGAGCTGTTTTTT. This sequence joins TRBV7-5 and TRBJ2-2; TRBD2, the table's D call, was not compared with the DNA. TRBV7-5 is noted as a pseudogene. The CDR3 loop spans 12 amino acids.